This T cell receptor (beta chain) was retrieved from a study of cytomegalovirus exposure and HLA in healthy donors. Regarding the study as a whole: Reportedly, TCR beta sequences accurately predicted HLA-A and HLA-B alleles in most subjects.

Turning to this clone: Its antigen remains unidentified.

V dropped 4 bases and J dropped 3 bases, with 13 bases sitting between them. CDR3 length: 15 amino acids. Germline values: CDR1 MGHRA, CDR2 YSYEKL. The PCR used 60 Vbeta and 13 Jbeta primers. This table comes from immunoSEQ multiplex PCR, and its TCRdb copy is limited to in-frame clones, with some not included. Here the sample spans some 170,000 clones, roughly 71% being singletons. Sequencing was done on a sample of PBMCs. The receptor was isolated from a woman aged 45-60 years in good health and CMV-seropositive. The chain couples TRBV4-1 to TRBJ1-5, with a possible D match to TRBD1 (5 bases). The CDR3 loop is CASSRIMGLNQPQHF. The CDR3 DNA sequence: TGCGCCAGCAGCCGCATTATGGGGCTCAATCAGCCCCAGCATTTT.